What follows are 2 T cell receptor beta chains derived from one specimen sequenced in a study of shared clonotypes between healthy human individuals. Libraries were prepared by immunoSEQ multiplex PCR; TCRdb keeps only in-frame clonotypes and omits some of them. The sample contains 450,000 to 500,000 clones, roughly 80% of which appear only once. Material for sequencing was PBMCs. These receptors came from a woman between 40 and 50 years old in good health. Some clones in this sample may be carry-over from other donors' samples.

The chain couples TRBV27 to TRBJ1-3; no clear D gene. The germline V gene encodes CDR1 MNHEY and CDR2 SMNVEV (reference sequence). The CDR3 contains 17 residues. The ends were cut back, 6 bases at V and 0 bases at J, with 18 bases in the middle. The CDR3 nucleotides are TGTGCCAGCAGGCGCCTAGATACGACCCGCTCTGGAAACACCATATATTTT. Amino acids: CASRRLDTTRSGNTIYF.

The V and J genes are TRBV6-5 and TRBJ2-1; 11 bases align to TRBD2. Looked up from germline, CDR1 is MNHEY and CDR2 is SVGAGI. V was pared by 2 bases and J by 7 bases, with 4 bases of the junction left unmatched. This CDR3 is 15 amino acids long. CDR3 sequence: CASSYGLAGKNEQFF. DNA for the CDR3: TGTGCCAGCAGTTACGGACTAGCGGGTAAAAATGAGCAGTTCTTC.